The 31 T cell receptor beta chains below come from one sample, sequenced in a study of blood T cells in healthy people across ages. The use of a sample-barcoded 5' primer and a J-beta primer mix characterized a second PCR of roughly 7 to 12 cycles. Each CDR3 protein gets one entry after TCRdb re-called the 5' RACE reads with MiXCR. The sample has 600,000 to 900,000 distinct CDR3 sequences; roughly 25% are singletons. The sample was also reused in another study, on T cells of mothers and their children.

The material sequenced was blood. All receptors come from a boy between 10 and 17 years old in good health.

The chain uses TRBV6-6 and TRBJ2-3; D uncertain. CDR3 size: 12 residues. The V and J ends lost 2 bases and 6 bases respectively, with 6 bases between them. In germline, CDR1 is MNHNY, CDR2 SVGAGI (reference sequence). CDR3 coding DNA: TGTGCCAGCAGTTACGGAAGGGATACGCAGTATTTT. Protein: CASSYGRDTQYF.

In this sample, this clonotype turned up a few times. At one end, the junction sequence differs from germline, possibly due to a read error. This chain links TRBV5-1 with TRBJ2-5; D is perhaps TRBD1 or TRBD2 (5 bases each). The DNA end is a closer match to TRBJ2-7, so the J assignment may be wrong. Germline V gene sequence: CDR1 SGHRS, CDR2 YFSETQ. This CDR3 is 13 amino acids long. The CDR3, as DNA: TGCGCCAGCAGTTTGGGCAGGGACGGCGAGCAGTACTTC. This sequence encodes CASSLGRDGEQYF.

The CDR3 DNA follows: TGTGCCTGGAGCCAGGGGGCGGGGAACACTGAAGCTTTCTTT. This encodes CAWSQGAGNTEAFF. The chain recombines TRBV30 with TRBJ1-1, with 8 positions matching TRBD1. Germline V gives CDR1 GTSNPN, CDR2 SVGIG (reference sequence). There are 14 residues in the CDR3. V trimming: 3 bases; J trimming: 1 base; junction bases outside the gene matches: 4.

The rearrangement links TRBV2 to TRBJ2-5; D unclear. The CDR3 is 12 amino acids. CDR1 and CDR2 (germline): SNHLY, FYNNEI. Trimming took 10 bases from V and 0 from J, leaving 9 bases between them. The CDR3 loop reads CATFYYQETQYF. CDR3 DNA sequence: TGTGCCACATTCTATTACCAAGAGACCCAGTACTTC. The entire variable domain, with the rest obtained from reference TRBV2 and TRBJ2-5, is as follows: EPEVTQTPSHQVTQMGQEVILRCVPISNHLYFYWYRQILGQKVEFLVSFYNNEISEKSEIFDDQFSVERPDGSNFTLKIRSTKLEDSAMYFCATFYYQETQYFGPGTRLLVL.

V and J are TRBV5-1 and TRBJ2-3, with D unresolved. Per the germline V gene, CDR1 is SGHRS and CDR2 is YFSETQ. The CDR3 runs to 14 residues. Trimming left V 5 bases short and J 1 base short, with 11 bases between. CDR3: CASSPSWGTDTQYF. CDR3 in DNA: TGCGCCAGCAGTCCGTCATGGGGCACAGATACGCAGTATTTT.

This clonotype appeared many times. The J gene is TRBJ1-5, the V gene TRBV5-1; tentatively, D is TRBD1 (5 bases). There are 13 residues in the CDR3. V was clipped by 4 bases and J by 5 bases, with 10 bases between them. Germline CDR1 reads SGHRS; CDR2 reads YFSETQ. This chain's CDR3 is CASSLGGDQPQHF. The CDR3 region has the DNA TGCGCCAGCAGCCTAGGAGGGGATCAGCCCCAGCATTTT.

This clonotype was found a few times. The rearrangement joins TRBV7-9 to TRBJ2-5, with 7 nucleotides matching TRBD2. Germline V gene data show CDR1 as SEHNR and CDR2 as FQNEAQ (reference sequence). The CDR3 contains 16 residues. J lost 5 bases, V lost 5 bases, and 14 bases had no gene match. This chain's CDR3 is CASSLPMGGGEETQYF. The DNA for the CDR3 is TGTGCCAGCAGCCTCCCTATGGGGGGAGGGGAGGAGACCCAGTACTTC.

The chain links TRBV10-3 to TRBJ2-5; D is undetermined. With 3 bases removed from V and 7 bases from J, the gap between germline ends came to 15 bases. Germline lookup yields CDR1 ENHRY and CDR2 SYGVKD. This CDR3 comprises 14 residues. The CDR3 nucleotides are TGTGCCATCAGTGAAATGAGCCGAGCAGGGACCCAGTACTTC. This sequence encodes CAISEMSRAGTQYF.

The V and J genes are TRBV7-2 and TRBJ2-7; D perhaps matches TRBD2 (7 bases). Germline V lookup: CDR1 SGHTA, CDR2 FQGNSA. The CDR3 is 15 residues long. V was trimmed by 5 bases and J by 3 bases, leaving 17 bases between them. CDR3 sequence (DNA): TGTGCCAGCAGCCCAAGGGGGGGATTAAGCTACGAGCAGTACTTC. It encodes CASSPRGGLSYEQYF.

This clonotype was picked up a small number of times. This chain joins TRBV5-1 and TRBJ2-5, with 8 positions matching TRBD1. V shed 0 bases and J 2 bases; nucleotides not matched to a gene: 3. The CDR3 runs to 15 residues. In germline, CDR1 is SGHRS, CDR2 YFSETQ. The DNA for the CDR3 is TGCGCCAGCAGCTTGGAAAGGACAGGGCAAGAGACCCAGTACTTC. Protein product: CASSLERTGQETQYF.

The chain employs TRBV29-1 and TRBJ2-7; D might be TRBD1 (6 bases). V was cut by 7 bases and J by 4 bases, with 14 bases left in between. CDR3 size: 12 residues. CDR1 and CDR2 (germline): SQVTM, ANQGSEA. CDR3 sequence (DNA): TGCAGCGCAGGGGCAGCCCCTTACGAGCAGTACTTC. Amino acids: CSAGAAPYEQYF.

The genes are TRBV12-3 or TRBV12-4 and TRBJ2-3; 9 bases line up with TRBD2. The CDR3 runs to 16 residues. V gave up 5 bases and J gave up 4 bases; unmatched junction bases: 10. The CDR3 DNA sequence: TGTGCCAGCAGTCCGTGGACTAGCGCCGGCCCAGATACGCAGTATTTT. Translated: CASSPWTSAGPDTQYF.

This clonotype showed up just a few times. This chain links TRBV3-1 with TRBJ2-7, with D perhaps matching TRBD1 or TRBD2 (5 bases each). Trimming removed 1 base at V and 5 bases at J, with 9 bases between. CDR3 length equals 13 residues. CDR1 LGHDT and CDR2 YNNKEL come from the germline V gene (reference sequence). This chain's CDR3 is CASSQAGDHEQYF. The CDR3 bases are TGTGCCAGCAGCCAAGCCGGGGACCACGAGCAGTACTTC.

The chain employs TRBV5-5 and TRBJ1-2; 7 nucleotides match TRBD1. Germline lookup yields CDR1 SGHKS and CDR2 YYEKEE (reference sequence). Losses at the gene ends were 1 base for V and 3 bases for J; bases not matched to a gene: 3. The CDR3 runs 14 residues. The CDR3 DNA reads TGTGCCAGCAGCTTGAACGACAGGGACTATGGCTACACCTTC. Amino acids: CASSLNDRDYGYTF.

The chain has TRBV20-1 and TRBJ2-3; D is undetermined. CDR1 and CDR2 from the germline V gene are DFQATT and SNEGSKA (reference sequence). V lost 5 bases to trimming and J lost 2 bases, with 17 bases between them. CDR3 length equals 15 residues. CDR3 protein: CSALSPRRNTDTQYF. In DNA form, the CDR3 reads TGCAGTGCTCTTAGCCCCCGGCGGAACACAGATACGCAGTATTTT.

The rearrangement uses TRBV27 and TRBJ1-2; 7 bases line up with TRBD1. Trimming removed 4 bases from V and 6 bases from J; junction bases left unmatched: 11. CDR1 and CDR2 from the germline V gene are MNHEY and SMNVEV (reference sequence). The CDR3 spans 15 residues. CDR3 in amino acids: CASSSFLDRDDGYTF. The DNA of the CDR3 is TGTGCCAGCAGTTCCTTCCTCGACAGGGATGATGGCTACACCTTC.

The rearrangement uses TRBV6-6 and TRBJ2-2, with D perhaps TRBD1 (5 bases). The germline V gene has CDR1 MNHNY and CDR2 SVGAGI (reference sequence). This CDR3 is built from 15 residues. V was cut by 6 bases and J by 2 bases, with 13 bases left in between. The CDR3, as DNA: TGTGCCAGCAGGCAACCTCAGGGAAACACCGGGGAGCTGTTTTTT. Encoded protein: CASRQPQGNTGELFF.

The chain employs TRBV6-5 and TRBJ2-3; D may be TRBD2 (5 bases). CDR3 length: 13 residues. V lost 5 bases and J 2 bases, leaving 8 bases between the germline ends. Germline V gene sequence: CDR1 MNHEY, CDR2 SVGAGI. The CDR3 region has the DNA TGTGCCAGCAGTCGGACTCCCACAGATACGCAGTATTTT. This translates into CASSRTPTDTQYF.

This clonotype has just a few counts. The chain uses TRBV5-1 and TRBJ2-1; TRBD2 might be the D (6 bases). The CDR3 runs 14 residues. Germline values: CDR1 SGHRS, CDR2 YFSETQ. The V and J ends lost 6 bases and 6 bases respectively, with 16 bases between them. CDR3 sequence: CASKSHWDSNEQFF. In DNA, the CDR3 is TGCGCCAGCAAAAGCCATTGGGACTCCAATGAGCAGTTCTTC.

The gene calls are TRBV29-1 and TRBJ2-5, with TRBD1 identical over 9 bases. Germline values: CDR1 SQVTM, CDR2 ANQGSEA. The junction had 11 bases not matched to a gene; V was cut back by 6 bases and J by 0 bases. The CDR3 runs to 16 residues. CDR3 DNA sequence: TGCAGCGTCTCAGGTTATGGGACAGGGCACCAAGAGACCCAGTACTTC. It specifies CSVSGYGTGHQETQYF.

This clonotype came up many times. The CDR3, as DNA: TGTGCCAGCAGCTTATTGTCCAACGAGCAGTACTTC. This codes for CASSLLSNEQYF. This chain links TRBV7-9 with TRBJ2-7; D not certain. This CDR3 has 12 residues. With 2 bases removed from V and 5 bases from J, the gap between germline ends came to 7 bases. CDR1 SEHNR and CDR2 FQNEAQ come from the germline V gene (reference sequence). The full variable domain, with the rest looked up from reference TRBV7-9 and TRBJ2-7, is DTGVSQNPRHKITKRGQNVTFRCDPISEHNRLYWYRQTLGQGPEFLTYFQNEAQLEKSRLLSDRFSAERPKGSFSTLEIQRTEQGDSAMYLCASSLLSNEQYFGPGTRLTVT.

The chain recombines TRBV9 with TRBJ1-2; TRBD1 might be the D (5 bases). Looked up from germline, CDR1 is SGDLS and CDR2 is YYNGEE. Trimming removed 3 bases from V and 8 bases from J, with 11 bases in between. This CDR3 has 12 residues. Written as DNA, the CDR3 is TGTGCCAGCAGCGGGGGGTTCTGGGGCTACACCTTC. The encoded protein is CASSGGFWGYTF.

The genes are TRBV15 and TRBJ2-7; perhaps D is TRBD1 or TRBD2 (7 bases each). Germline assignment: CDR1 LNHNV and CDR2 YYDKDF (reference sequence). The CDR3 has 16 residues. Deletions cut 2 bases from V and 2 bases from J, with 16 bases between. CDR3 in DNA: TGTGCCACCAGCAGACGCAAGGGAGGGGGCCCCTACGAGCAGTACTTC. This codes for CATSRRKGGGPYEQYF.

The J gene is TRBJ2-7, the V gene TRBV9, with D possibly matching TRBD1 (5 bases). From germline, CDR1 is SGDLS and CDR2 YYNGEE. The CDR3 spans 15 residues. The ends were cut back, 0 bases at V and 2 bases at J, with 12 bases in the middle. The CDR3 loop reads CASSVDFRVPYEQYF. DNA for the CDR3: TGTGCCAGCAGCGTAGACTTCAGGGTACCCTACGAGCAGTACTTC.

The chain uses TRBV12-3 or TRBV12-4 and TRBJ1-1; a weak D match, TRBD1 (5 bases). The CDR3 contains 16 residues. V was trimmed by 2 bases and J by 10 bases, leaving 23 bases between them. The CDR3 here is CASSLIPGTGAIGAFF. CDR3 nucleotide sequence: TGTGCCAGCAGTTTAATCCCAGGGACCGGCGCGATCGGAGCTTTCTTT.

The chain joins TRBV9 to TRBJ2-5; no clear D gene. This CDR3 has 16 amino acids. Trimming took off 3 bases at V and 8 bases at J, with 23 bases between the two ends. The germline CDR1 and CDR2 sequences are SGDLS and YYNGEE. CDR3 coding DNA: TGTGCCAGCAGCGCCTCCACGGGTCAACATTTTGGAACCCAGTACTTC. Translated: CASSASTGQHFGTQYF.

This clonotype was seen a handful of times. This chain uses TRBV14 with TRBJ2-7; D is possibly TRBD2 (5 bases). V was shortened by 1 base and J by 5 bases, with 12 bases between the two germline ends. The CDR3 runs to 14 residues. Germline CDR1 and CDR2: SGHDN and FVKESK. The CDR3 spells CASSQVRGLNEQYF. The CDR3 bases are TGTGCCAGCAGCCAAGTCCGGGGATTGAACGAGCAGTACTTC.

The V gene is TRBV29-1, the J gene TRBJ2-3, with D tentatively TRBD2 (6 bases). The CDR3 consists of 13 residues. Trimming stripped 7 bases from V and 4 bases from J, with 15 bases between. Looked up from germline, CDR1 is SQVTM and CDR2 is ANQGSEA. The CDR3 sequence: CSGGRGEADTQYF. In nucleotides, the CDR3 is TGCAGCGGGGGAAGAGGGGAGGCAGATACGCAGTATTTT.

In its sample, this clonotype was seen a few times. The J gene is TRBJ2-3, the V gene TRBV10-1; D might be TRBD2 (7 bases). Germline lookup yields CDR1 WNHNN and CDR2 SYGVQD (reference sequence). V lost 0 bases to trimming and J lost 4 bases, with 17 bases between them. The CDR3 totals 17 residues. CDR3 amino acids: CASSESRGGRVADTQYF. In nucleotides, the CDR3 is TGCGCCAGCAGTGAGTCGAGGGGGGGGCGAGTCGCAGATACGCAGTATTTT.

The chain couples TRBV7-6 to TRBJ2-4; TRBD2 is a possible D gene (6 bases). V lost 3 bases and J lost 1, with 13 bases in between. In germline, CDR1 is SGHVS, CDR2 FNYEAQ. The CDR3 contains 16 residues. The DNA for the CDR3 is TGTGCCAGCAGCTTGGGAGGCCGGGGGGCCAAAAACATTCAGTACTTC. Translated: CASSLGGRGAKNIQYF.

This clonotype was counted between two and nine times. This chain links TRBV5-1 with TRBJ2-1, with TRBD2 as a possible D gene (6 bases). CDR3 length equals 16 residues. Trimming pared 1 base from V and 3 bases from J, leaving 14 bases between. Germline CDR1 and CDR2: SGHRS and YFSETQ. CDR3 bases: TGCGCCAGCAGCTTGTTCGGGGGAGGATTCTACAATGAGCAGTTCTTC. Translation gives CASSLFGGGFYNEQFF.